This T cell receptor (beta chain) was profiled in a study of control samples from healthy donors and cancer patients. The germline gives CDR1 MDHEN, CDR2 SYDVKM. The V end lost 6 bases, the J end lost 5 bases, and 10 bases lay between the germline ends. The length of the CDR3 is 12 residues. The method was immunoSEQ multiplex PCR; TCRdb's version includes in-frame clones alone and lacks a portion of them. The repertoire has around 130,000 clones, 75% to 95% of them found once; the top ten carry around 2.5%. The origin of this receptor is a man younger than 30 in good health. Material for sequencing was blood. The V call is TRBV28, the J call TRBJ1-2; no definite D call. CDR3: CASRATEYGYTF. The CDR3 nucleotides are TGTGCCAGCAGAGCGACTGAGTATGGCTACACCTTC.